What follows are 21 T cell receptor beta chains derived from one specimen sequenced in a study of cytomegalovirus exposure and HLA in healthy donors. PCR used 60 Vbeta primers and 13 Jbeta primers. TCRdb keeps only in-frame clones here, not all; method: immunoSEQ multiplex PCR. The table records around 170,000 clones, about 80% of them present only once. Sample: PBMCs. These TCRs come from a woman aged 40-49 years in good health and CMV-seronegative.

The J gene is TRBJ1-2, the V gene TRBV28, with TRBD1 matching 9 bases. The germline V gene has CDR1 MDHEN and CDR2 SYDVKM. J was trimmed by 0 bases and V by 7 bases; bases with no gene match: 3. There are 14 residues in the CDR3. The CDR3 sequence is CASTWDRANYGYTF. The CDR3 DNA is TGTGCCAGCACCTGGGACAGGGCTAACTATGGCTACACCTTC.

The rearrangement links TRBV28 to TRBJ1-3; no definite D call. This CDR3 spans 14 amino acids. V lost 5 bases and J 4 bases, leaving 12 bases between the germline ends. Germline CDR1 and CDR2: MDHEN and SYDVKM. The CDR3 DNA follows: TGTGCCAGCAGTCCATACTACCACGGAAACACCATATATTTT. It yields the protein CASSPYYHGNTIYF.

The chain has TRBV11-3 and TRBJ1-1, with 8 bases fitting TRBD1. Trimming at V came to 1 base and at J to 0 bases, leaving 13 bases not matched to a gene. Looked up from germline, CDR1 is SGHNT and CDR2 is YENEEA. This CDR3 spans 19 amino acids. DNA for the CDR3: TGTGCCAGCAGCTTAGCAAAGGTGGGCAGGGGGCCGATGAACACTGAAGCTTTCTTT. Its protein product is CASSLAKVGRGPMNTEAFF.

V gene TRBV7-9 combines with J gene TRBJ1-1; possibly TRBD1 for D (5 bases). The CDR3 loop spans 13 amino acids. Trimming removed 3 bases at V and 2 bases at J, with 7 bases between. Germline V gene sequence: CDR1 SEHNR, CDR2 FQNEAQ (reference sequence). CDR3 protein: CASSFGGNTEAFF. The CDR3 DNA follows: TGTGCCAGCAGCTTCGGGGGAAACACTGAAGCTTTCTTT.

This clone was picked up one time. V is TRBV5-4 and J is TRBJ2-7; TRBD2 agrees at 8 bases. The CDR3 covers 15 residues. CDR1 and CDR2 from the germline V gene are SGHNT and YYREEE (reference sequence). Losses at the gene ends were 0 bases for V and 2 bases for J; bases not matched to a gene: 4. CDR3: CASSLDPRGAYEQYF. CDR3 sequence (DNA): TGTGCCAGCAGCTTGGATCCGCGGGGGGCCTACGAGCAGTACTTC.

The CDR3 DNA sequence: TGTGCCAGCAGCTTGTGGGCAAGCAGGAACTATGGCTACACCTTC. Amino acid sequence: CASSLWASRNYGYTF. The V call is TRBV5-4, the J call TRBJ1-2; D not certain. The CDR3 is 15 amino acids. Trimming pared 1 base from V and 2 bases from J, leaving 12 bases between. The germline CDR1 and CDR2 sequences are SGHNT and YYREEE (reference sequence).

As to this clone: An end of the junction does not agree with germline; a read error may underlie this. The CDR3 DNA reads TGTTCCAGCACCCCAACCAGGGGCGGGAGTCACCCGGCCTATGGCTACACCTTC. Translation gives CSSTPTRGGSHPAYGYTF. The chain uses TRBV7-9 and TRBJ1-2; TRBD1 might be the D (6 bases). In germline, CDR1 is SEHNR, CDR2 FQNEAQ (reference sequence). The CDR3 has 18 amino acids.

The genes are TRBV18 and TRBJ1-4, with TRBD1 matching 7 bases. Unmatched junction bases numbered 11, after V lost 0 bases and J lost 10 bases. The CDR3 totals 16 residues. Germline values: CDR1 KGHSH, CDR2 LQKENI. For the CDR3, the DNA is TGTGCCAGCTCACCACCCGAGACAGGGTCGAACGGAAAACTGTTTTTT. This codes for CASSPPETGSNGKLFF.

Only a few counts were recorded for this clone. At the DNA level, this CDR3 is encoded by other sequences in the same sample as well. The J gene is TRBJ1-1, the V gene TRBV5-1; no clear D. In germline, CDR1 is SGHRS, CDR2 YFSETQ. This CDR3 has 13 amino acids. With 0 bases removed from V and 2 bases from J, the gap between germline ends came to 5 bases. Written as DNA, the CDR3 is TGCGCCAGCAGCTTGGCCTTAAACACTGAAGCTTTCTTT. It specifies CASSLALNTEAFF.

The chain carries TRBV9 and TRBJ1-1, with D possibly being TRBD1 (6 bases). V lost 0 bases and J lost 0, with 15 bases in between. Germline V CDR1 and CDR2: SGDLS, YYNGEE. The CDR3 has 17 residues. The CDR3 protein is CASSVVRGGPLNTEAFF. In DNA, the CDR3 is TGTGCCAGCAGCGTAGTACGGGGGGGCCCCCTGAACACTGAAGCTTTCTTT. Filled out from reference TRBV9 and TRBJ1-1, the complete variable domain reads DSGVTQTPKHLITATGQRVTLRCSPRSGDLSVYWYQQSLDQGLQFLIQYYNGEERAKGNILERFSAQQFPDLHSELNLSSLELGDSALYFCASSVVRGGPLNTEAFFGQGTRLTVV.

This sequence joins TRBV19 and TRBJ2-2; 8 nucleotides line up with TRBD2. Germline loops: CDR1 LNHDA, CDR2 SQIVND (reference sequence). This CDR3 contains 15 residues. After removal of 6 bases from V and 2 bases from J, the junction contained 5 bases not matched to a gene. In DNA form, the CDR3 reads TGTGCCAGTAGCGGGGGGGTGGCTAACACCGGGGAGCTGTTTTTT. Translating gives CASSGGVANTGELFF. The full variable domain, rest sourced from reference TRBV19 and TRBJ2-2, is DGGITQSPKYLFRKEGQNVTLSCEQNLNHDAMYWYRQDPGQGLRLIYYSQIVNDFQKGDIAEGYSVSREKKESFPLTVTSAQKNPTAFYLCASSGGVANTGELFFGEGSRLTVL.

The chain has TRBV2 and TRBJ2-7, with D possibly TRBD1 on 6 matching bases. From germline, CDR1 is SNHLY and CDR2 FYNNEI. This CDR3 is built from 15 residues. The germline V and J ends were trimmed by 4 bases and 6 bases, with 19 bases remaining between them. As DNA, the CDR3 is TGTGCCAGCAGTGTCCAGGGGTTCTATCAGGGCGAGCAGTACTTC. This encodes CASSVQGFYQGEQYF.

The rearrangement links TRBV29-1 to TRBJ1-1; maybe TRBD1 (6 bases). With 3 bases removed from V and 9 bases from J, the gap between germline ends came to 17 bases. The length of the CDR3 is 13 residues. Germline loops: CDR1 SQVTM, CDR2 ANQGSEA. CDR3: CSVESGGSTKAFF. The CDR3 DNA reads TGCAGCGTTGAGTCGGGGGGCAGTACTAAAGCTTTCTTT.

The chain recombines TRBV2 with TRBJ2-7; 9 nucleotides agree with TRBD2. Germline CDR1 and CDR2: SNHLY and FYNNEI. CDR3 size: 14 residues. V dropped 7 bases and J dropped 3; count of bases not matched to a gene: 7. For the CDR3, the DNA is TGTGCCAGCACCCCCGCGGGAGGGAGCTACGAGCAGTACTTC. Translated, it gives CASTPAGGSYEQYF.

The V call is TRBV28, the J call TRBJ1-1; 7 nucleotides align to TRBD1. Germline V gives CDR1 MDHEN, CDR2 SYDVKM. The length of the CDR3 is 16 residues. Trimming at V came to 7 bases and at J to 1 base, leaving 12 bases not matched to a gene. CDR3 sequence: CASKEGWGQPNTEAFF. As DNA, the CDR3 is TGTGCCAGCAAGGAGGGATGGGGACAGCCGAACACTGAAGCTTTCTTT.

The chain has TRBV29-1 and TRBJ1-1; D is uncertain. The V end was cut by 3 bases, the J end by 4 bases, with 12 bases between. CDR3 size: 13 residues. Germline V gene lookup returns CDR1 SQVTM and CDR2 ANQGSEA. For the CDR3, the DNA is TGCAGCGTTGAGGGCAGGTCGACCACTGAAGCTTTCTTT. This sequence encodes CSVEGRSTTEAFF.

On this clone itself: The junction differs from germline at one of its ends, possibly a read error. The chain links TRBV6-1 to TRBJ1-1; no clear D gene. Looked up from germline, CDR1 is MNHNS and CDR2 is SASEGT. CDR3 length: 12 residues. CDR3 DNA: TGTGCCGGCAGTGTGCGCGGATCTGAAGCTTTCTTT. This gives the protein CAGSVRGSEAFF.

The V and J genes are TRBV23-1 and TRBJ1-6; D perhaps matches TRBD1 (6 bases). TRBV23-1 is labeled an ORF, and its function is uncertain. The CDR3 covers 18 residues. V was trimmed by 4 bases and J by 2 bases, leaving 18 bases between them. The CDR3 DNA sequence: TGCGCCAGCAGTCTTGGCGGGGGGGGCGGCCCCTATAATTCACCCCTCCACTTT. Its protein is CASSLGGGGGPYNSPLHF.

This chain joins TRBV19 and TRBJ2-1; the match to TRBD1 covers 7 bases. This CDR3 spans 13 amino acids. Losses at the gene ends were 0 bases for V and 12 bases for J; bases not matched to a gene: 5. Per germline, CDR1 LNHDA and CDR2 SQIVND (reference sequence). The CDR3 nucleotides read TGTGCCAGTAGTATAGATCAGAGGGGGCGGCAGTTCTTC. Its translation is CASSIDQRGRQFF. Full variable domain (outside the CDR3, taken from reference TRBV19 and TRBJ2-1): DGGITQSPKYLFRKEGQNVTLSCEQNLNHDAMYWYRQDPGQGLRLIYYSQIVNDFQKGDIAEGYSVSREKKESFPLTVTSAQKNPTAFYLCASSIDQRGRQFFGPGTRLTVL.

The rearrangement uses TRBV27 and TRBJ2-7, with TRBD1 matching over 12 bases. V dropped 3 bases and J dropped 7; count of bases not matched to a gene: 22. The CDR3 is 20 amino acids. Germline CDR1 reads MNHEY; CDR2 reads SMNVEV (reference sequence). CDR3 in amino acids: CASSFGTGGSRRLSLGEQYF. The CDR3 DNA reads as TGTGCCAGCAGTTTTGGGACAGGGGGCTCCAGGCGACTATCCCTGGGGGAGCAGTACTTC.

The gene calls are TRBV6-4 and TRBJ1-2; D ambiguous. The V and J ends lost 2 bases and 4 bases respectively, with 5 bases between them. This CDR3 has 12 residues. Germline V gene lookup returns CDR1 MRHNA and CDR2 SNTAGT. For the CDR3, the DNA is TGTGCCAGCAGTGACAATAGCTATGGCTACACCTTC. It is translated as CASSDNSYGYTF.